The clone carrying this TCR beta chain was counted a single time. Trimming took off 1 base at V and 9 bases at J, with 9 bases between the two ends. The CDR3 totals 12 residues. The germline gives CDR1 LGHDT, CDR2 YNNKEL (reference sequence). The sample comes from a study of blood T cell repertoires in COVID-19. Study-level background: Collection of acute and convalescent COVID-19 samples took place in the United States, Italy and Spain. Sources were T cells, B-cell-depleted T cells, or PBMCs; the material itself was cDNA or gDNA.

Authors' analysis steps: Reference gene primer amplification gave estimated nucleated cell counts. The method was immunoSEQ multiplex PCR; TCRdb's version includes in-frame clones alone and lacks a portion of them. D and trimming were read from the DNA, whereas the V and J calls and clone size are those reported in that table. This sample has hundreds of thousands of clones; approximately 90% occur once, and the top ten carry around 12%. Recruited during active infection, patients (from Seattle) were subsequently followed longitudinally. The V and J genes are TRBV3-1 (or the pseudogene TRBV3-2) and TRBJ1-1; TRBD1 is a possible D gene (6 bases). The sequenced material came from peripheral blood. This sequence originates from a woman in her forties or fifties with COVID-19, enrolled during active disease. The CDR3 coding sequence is TGTGCCAGCAGCCAAGGACAGGCCCAAGCTTTCTTT. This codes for CASSQGQAQAFF.